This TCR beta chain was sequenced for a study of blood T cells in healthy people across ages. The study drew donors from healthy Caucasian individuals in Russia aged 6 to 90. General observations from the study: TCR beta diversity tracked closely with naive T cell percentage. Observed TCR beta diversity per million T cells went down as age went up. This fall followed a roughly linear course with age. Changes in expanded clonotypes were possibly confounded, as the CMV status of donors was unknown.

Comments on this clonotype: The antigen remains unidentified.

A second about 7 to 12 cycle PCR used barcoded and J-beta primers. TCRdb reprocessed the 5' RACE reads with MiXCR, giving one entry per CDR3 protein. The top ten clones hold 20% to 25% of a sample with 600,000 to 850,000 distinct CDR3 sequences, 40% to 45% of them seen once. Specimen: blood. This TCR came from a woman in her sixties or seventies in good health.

For the CDR3, the DNA is TGTGCCACCAGTGATTTGCGTTTTGGCAGCGGGAAAGAGACCCAGTACTTC. Translating it yields CATSDLRFGSGKETQYF. The V gene is TRBV24-1, the J gene TRBJ2-5; TRBD2 matches 7 bases. This CDR3 is 17 amino acids long. V lost 0 bases, J lost 3 bases, and 9 bases stayed unmatched. CDR1 KGHDR and CDR2 SFDVKD come from the germline V gene.